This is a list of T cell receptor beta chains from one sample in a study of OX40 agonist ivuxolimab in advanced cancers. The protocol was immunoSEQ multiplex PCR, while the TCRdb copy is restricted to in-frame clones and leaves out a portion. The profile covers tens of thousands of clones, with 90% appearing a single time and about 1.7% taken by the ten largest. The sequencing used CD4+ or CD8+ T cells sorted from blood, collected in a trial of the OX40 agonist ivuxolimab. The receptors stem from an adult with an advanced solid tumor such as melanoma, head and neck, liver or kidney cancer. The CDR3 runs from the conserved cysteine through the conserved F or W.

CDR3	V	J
CASTSIAGATDTQYF	TRBV27	TRBJ2-3
CASSQDLLAGALGTQYF	TRBV14	TRBJ2-3
CASSPRRTGVTEAFF	TRBV6-5	TRBJ1-1
CASSLPGEGSPLHF	TRBV28	TRBJ1-6
CASSPRTATNTEAFF	TRBV7-8	TRBJ1-1
CASSRDRAGQETQYF	TRBV18	TRBJ2-5
CASRDREAEAFF	TRBV19	TRBJ1-1
CASSPDREYGYTF	TRBV5-6	TRBJ1-2
CASSANGLAGYTF	TRBV11-3	TRBJ1-2
CASSADRNSYEQYF	TRBV19	TRBJ2-7
CASSLRTREYEQYF	TRBV7-2	TRBJ2-7
CASSFFLSDTQYF	TRBV11-2	TRBJ2-3
CASGVLFSSYEQYF	TRBV6-1	TRBJ2-7
CASRRDRPDQPQHF	TRBV5-8	TRBJ1-5